This is a list of T cell receptor beta chains from one sample in a study of cytotoxic CD8 clonotypes in ibrutinib-treated CLL. The data were produced by immunoSEQ multiplex PCR, yet TCRdb's version contains in-frame clones alone and is incomplete. Here the sample spans about 160,000 clones, approximately 84% being singletons. Source: PBMCs, taken after 24 months of ibrutinib treatment. The receptors come from a human donor with chronic lymphocytic leukemia. Each CDR3 is given with its conserved first and last residue. A D gene is named only where the DNA matches it firmly. A row's size may be missing; if present it is once, few, many or a size class.

NA TRBD2 TRBJ2-7 TRBV28 TGTGCCAGCACCTCCGGGGGGTATGACTACGAGCAGTACTTC CASTSGGYDYEQYF
once NA TRBJ2-2 TRBV7-9 TGTGCCAGCAGCTATTCTCGGGTTGGGAACACCGGGGAGCTGTTTTTT CASSYSRVGNTGELFF
NA NA TRBJ1-6 TRBV4-3 TGCGCCAGCAGCCGAGGACGGGAATTAAATTCACCCCTCCACTTT CASSRGRELNSPLHF
NA NA TRBJ2-1 TRBV6-1 TGTGCCAGCATGCGGGACGGAGGCTACAATGAGCAGTTCTTC CASMRDGGYNEQFF
NA NA TRBJ1-3 TRBV28 TGTGCCAGCAGGGGGCAAGAAGGAAACACCATATATTTT CASRGQEGNTIYF
few TRBD1 TRBJ1-5 TRBV7-9 TGTGCCAGCAGCCAACAGGGGTTCGATCAGCCCCAGCATTTT CASSQQGFDQPQHF
NA TRBD1 TRBJ2-7 TRBV9 TGTGCCAGCAGCGTCGGGACAGGGCCCTACGAGCAGTACTTC CASSVGTGPYEQYF
NA TRBD1 TRBJ1-5 TRBV7-2 TGTGCCAGCAGCCCTGGGACAGCGGGCGCCCAGCATTTT CASSPGTAGAQHF
once NA TRBJ2-5 TRBV6-5 TGTGCCAGCAGTTGGCGGGGAGCAACTCAAGAGACCCAGTACTTC CASSWRGATQETQYF
NA TRBD2 TRBJ2-7 TRBV19 TGTGCCAGTAGTAATCAGGGGACTAGCGGAGGATCCTACGAGCAGTACTTC CASSNQGTSGGSYEQYF
NA TRBD2 TRBJ2-7 TRBV10-3 TGTGCCATCAGTGAGCCTACGACTAGCGGGCGCTACGAGCAGTACTTC CAISEPTTSGRYEQYF
few TRBD1 TRBJ1-1 TRBV6-7 TGTGCCAGCAGTACAGGGGGCACTGAAGCTTTCTTT CASSTGGTEAFF
NA TRBD2 TRBJ2-3 TRBV5-5 TGTGCCAGCAGCCAAGGACTAGCGGGAGGGCCCTCAGATACGCAGTATTTT CASSQGLAGGPSDTQYF
NA TRBD1 TRBJ1-2 TRBV2 TGTGCCAGCAGGGCGGACGGGACAGGGGCGTCCATGAGGGGCTACACCTTC CASRADGTGASMRGYTF
NA NA TRBJ1-3 TRBV27 TGTGCCAGCAGTTCCCACGGGGCCTCTGGAAACACCATATATTTT CASSSHGASGNTIYF
NA TRBD2 TRBJ2-1 TRBV6-5 TGTGCCAGCAGTTACTCCGGGAGGATGGAGCAGTTCTTC CASSYSGRMEQFF
NA NA TRBJ1-3 TRBV9 TGTGCCAGCAGCGTAGGTTCGGCAAACACCATATATTTT CASSVGSANTIYF
NA NA TRBJ1-1 TRBV11-2 TGTGCCAGCAGCCCGACGGGCGGGGGGGACACTGAAGCTTTCTTT CASSPTGGGDTEAFF
once NA TRBJ2-7 TRBV6-1 TGTGCCAGCAAGTTGCAGGCGGACCTAAACGAGCAGTACTTC CASKLQADLNEQYF
few NA TRBJ1-2 TRBV18 TGTGCCAGCTCACCCGACCCCTATGGCTACACCTTC CASSPDPYGYTF
NA NA TRBJ2-6 TRBV28 TGTGCCAGCAGTTTACCCGGGGCTGGGGCCAACGTCCTGACTTTC CASSLPGAGANVLTF
few TRBD1 TRBJ2-7 TRBV30 TGTGCCTGGCAGACAGGGGGGGAGCAGTACTTC CAWQTGGEQYF
NA NA TRBJ2-1 TRBV7-2 TGTGCCAGCAGCTTAGGGACTCTGACCTACAATGAGCAGTTCTTC CASSLGTLTYNEQFF
NA TRBD1 TRBJ1-2 TRBV28 TGTGCCAGCAGTGGACTCCTAGGCCGCAGGGGGCGATACTATGGCTACACCTTC CASSGLLGRRGRYYGYTF
NA NA TRBJ1-2 TRBV6-5 TGTGCCAGCAGTTACTCGATTGGGGACCCGAGGGGCTACACCTTC CASSYSIGDPRGYTF
once TRBD1 TRBJ1-2 TRBV7-2 TGTGCCAGCAGCCCGAACAGGGGTTATGGCTACACCTTC CASSPNRGYGYTF
NA TRBD2 TRBJ2-1 TRBV19 TGTGCCAGTAGTCTGGGTAGCGGGAGGGCTGGAGAGCAGTTCTTC CASSLGSGRAGEQFF
NA TRBD1 TRBJ2-3 TRBV5-4 TGTGCCAGCAGCTTGGGGACAGGGGGAATCACAGATACGCAGTATTTT CASSLGTGGITDTQYF
NA TRBD2 TRBJ2-5 TRBV6-6 TGTGCCAGCAGTTATAGAAGCGGGAGGGCCGGGGAGACCCAGTACTTC CASSYRSGRAGETQYF
NA NA TRBJ1-2 TRBV7-8 TGTGCCAGCAGCTTAGGGGGGGCGGCTAACTATGGCTACACCTTC CASSLGGAANYGYTF
few NA TRBJ1-2 TRBV28 TGTGCCAGCAGTTTATCTAACTATGGCTACACCTTC CASSLSNYGYTF
NA NA TRBJ1-1 TRBV6-6 TGTGCCAGCACCTTGCAGGGAATTTGGGCTGAAGCTTTCTTT CASTLQGIWAEAFF
NA TRBD2 TRBJ2-3 TRBV5-1 TGCGCCAGCAGTCCCGGACTAGCGGGTTTCCCTAGCACAGATACGCAGTATTTT CASSPGLAGFPSTDTQYF
once TRBD2 TRBJ2-5 TRBV11-2 TGTGCCAGCAGCTCGTTAGCGGGAAGAGAGACCCAGTACTTC CASSSLAGRETQYF
NA NA TRBJ1-2 TRBV23-1 TGCGCCAGCAGTCAATCGTGGCTCCCCGGGACGTTAGGCTACACCTTC CASSQSWLPGTLGYTF
NA NA TRBJ2-5 TRBV5-6 TGTGCCAGCAGCGGCGGGGGCCCGGCGTACCAGTACTTC CASSGGGPAYQYF
NA TRBD1 TRBJ2-7 TRBV2 TGTGCCAGCAGCAAAGACAGGGTCAGCTCCTACGAGCAGTACTTC CASSKDRVSSYEQYF
NA NA TRBJ2-1 TRBV21-1 TGTGCCAGCAGCACCCGACCAGGGTCGGTTCAGCAGTTCTTC CASSTRPGSVQQFF
NA NA TRBJ2-5 TRBV6-1 TGTGCCAGCAGTGCCCTCGTCTCGGCAGGGGGGAGAGAGACCCAGTACTTC CASSALVSAGGRETQYF
NA NA TRBJ1-4 TRBV7-8 TGTGCCAGCAGCTTAAGGTCCGGAGGGGGAAGGTCTAATGAAAAACTGTTTTTT CASSLRSGGGRSNEKLFF
once NA TRBJ1-1 TRBV4-1 TGCGCCAGCAGCCCCCCGGGGGGCGCATCGGACACTGAAGCTTTCTTT CASSPPGGASDTEAFF
NA NA TRBJ1-2 TRBV11-2 TGTGCCAGCAGCGTCAGGGTGGGGGGCTACACCTTC CASSVRVGGYTF
NA TRBD1 TRBJ2-7 TRBV28 TGTGCCAGCAGAGGACAGGGGGAATCCTACGAGCAGTACTTC CASRGQGESYEQYF
NA NA TRBJ2-2 TRBV19 TGTGCCAGCCAAGGACAGAGTCCGACCGGGGAGCTGTTTTTT CASQGQSPTGELFF
NA TRBD1 TRBJ2-5 TRBV18 TGTGCCAGCTCACTTCGACAGGGGGGATCGTACCAAGAGACCCAGTACTTC CASSLRQGGSYQETQYF